Presented here are 3 T cell receptor beta chains from one specimen sequenced in a study of blood T cell repertoires in COVID-19. Profiling relied on immunoSEQ multiplex PCR, and the TCRdb table lists in-frame clones only, not all of them. The sample lists about 68,000 clones, roughly nine tenths seen once, with 2.7% in the top ten. Sequenced sample: peripheral blood. Every receptor here comes from a man aged 50 to 60 with acute or convalescent COVID-19.

The chain uses TRBV27 and TRBJ2-1; D remains unclear. This CDR3 is 13 amino acids long. Germline V CDR1 and CDR2: MNHEY, SMNVEV (reference sequence). V was shortened by 5 bases and J by 3 bases, with 8 bases between the two germline ends. Here the CDR3 reads CASSPGLYNEQFF. For the CDR3, the DNA is TGTGCCAGCAGTCCAGGTCTCTACAATGAGCAGTTCTTC.

The chain employs TRBV7-2 and TRBJ1-6; 9 bases match TRBD1. Per the germline V gene, CDR1 is SGHTA and CDR2 is FQGNSA. The CDR3 sequence is 16 residues long. After removal of 5 bases from V and 7 bases from J, the junction contained 9 bases not matched to a gene. The CDR3 spells CASSATPTGGNSPLHF. The CDR3 DNA is TGTGCCAGCAGCGCCACCCCGACAGGGGGGAATTCACCCCTCCACTTT.

Concerning this clone: It is likely a read error, because the conserved phenylalanine at the end of the CDR3 is missing. The DNA is omitted, as the CDR3 cannot be located on it reliably, and the CDR3 follows TCRdb's listing. The CDR3 sequence: CASSQDGTGGLGL. V is TRBV23-1 and J is TRBJ1-6; the DNA was not used to check the table's D call, TRBD1. Being an ORF, TRBV23-1 has a function that is uncertain. Both ends counted, the CDR3 spans 13 residues.